The rows below give T cell receptor beta chains drawn from one sample of a study of control samples from healthy donors and cancer patients. The data were produced by immunoSEQ multiplex PCR, yet TCRdb's version contains in-frame clones alone and is incomplete. The table has about 15,000 clones, about 90% seen once. Sequencing used PBMCs. These receptors were taken from a woman aged 70 to 79 with colorectal cancer. Both conserved end residues are part of each CDR3. D genes are given only for firm matches. Only some rows state a clone size, as once, few, many or a class for expanded clones.

d_gene	j_gene	abundance	v_gene	CDR3aa	CDR3nt
-	TRBJ2-1	once	TRBV5-1	CASRRPGDYNEQFF	TGCGCCAGCAGGCGGCCGGGGGACTACAATGAGCAGTTCTTC
-	TRBJ2-3	-	TRBV5-4	CASSLEPLGQLSHTQYF	TGTGCCAGCAGCTTGGAGCCGTTGGGCCAGCTGTCGCATACGCAGTATTTT
TRBD1	TRBJ1-1	-	TRBV5-1	CASSGTGAGTEAFF	TGCGCCAGCAGCGGGACAGGGGCCGGGACTGAAGCTTTCTTT
TRBD1	TRBJ2-4	-	TRBV7-9	CASQWGTVREKFKNIQYF	TGTGCCAGCCAGTGGGGGACAGTCCGAGAGAAATTTAAAAACATTCAGTACTTC
TRBD1	TRBJ2-7	-	TRBV10-3	CAILRDSNYEQYF	TGTGCCATCCTCCGGGACAGCAATTACGAGCAGTACTTC
TRBD2	TRBJ2-2	-	TRBV7-8	CASSAPRGLAGVNGELFF	TGTGCCAGCAGCGCCCCCCGCGGACTAGCGGGAGTCAACGGGGAGCTGTTTTTT
-	TRBJ2-2	-	TRBV2	CASGRDSSAGELFF	TGTGCTAGCGGTCGGGACTCCTCAGCCGGGGAGCTGTTTTTT
-	TRBJ2-3	-	TRBV25-1	CASSPTVRSRTPTDTQYF	TGTGCCAGCAGTCCAACAGTGAGGTCCCGAACCCCCACAGATACGCAGTATTTT
-	TRBJ1-1	-	TRBV2	CASAAGTLNTEAFF	TGTGCCAGCGCAGCCGGGACATTGAACACTGAAGCTTTCTTT
TRBD2	TRBJ2-5	-	TRBV29-1	CSVARGSGMMETQYF	TGCAGCGTTGCCCGGGGTAGCGGGATGATGGAGACCCAGTACTTC
TRBD1	TRBJ1-1	-	TRBV4-2	CASSQGSTGDTEAFF	TGTGCCAGCAGCCAAGGTAGTACAGGGGACACTGAAGCTTTCTTT
-	TRBJ1-1	few	TRBV18	CASSSGQNTEAFF	TGTGCCAGCTCATCGGGACAGAACACTGAAGCTTTCTTT
-	TRBJ2-7	-	TRBV7-8	CASSLTYEQYF	TGTGCCAGCAGCCTCACCTACGAGCAGTACTTC
-	TRBJ2-7	-	TRBV4-1	CASSQGAGYYEQYF	TGCGCCAGCAGCCAAGGGGCAGGGTACTACGAGCAGTACTTC
-	TRBJ1-1	-	TRBV5-6	CASSLPARDTEAFF	TGTGCCAGCAGCTTGCCCGCACGGGACACTGAAGCTTTCTTT
-	TRBJ1-5	-	TRBV29-1	CSAEGGNQPQHF	TGCAGCGCAGAGGGCGGGAATCAGCCCCAGCATTTT
-	TRBJ1-2	-	TRBV7-9	CASSLGRGAGYTF	TGTGCCAGCAGTCTTGGGAGGGGCGCGGGCTACACCTTC
TRBD1	TRBJ2-5	-	TRBV11-3	CASSFIPDREFQETQYF	TGTGCCAGCAGCTTTATCCCGGACAGGGAGTTTCAAGAGACCCAGTACTTC
-	TRBJ1-1	-	TRBV4-3	CASSQDRVRTEAFF	TGCGCCAGCAGCCAAGATCGTGTCAGAACTGAAGCTTTCTTT
-	TRBJ1-1	-	TRBV7-2	CASSLYTNTEAFF	TGTGCCAGCAGCTTGTACACGAACACTGAAGCTTTCTTT
-	TRBJ1-5	-	TRBV7-2	CASSLMGRNQPQHF	TGTGCCAGCAGCTTAATGGGCCGCAATCAGCCCCAGCATTTT
-	TRBJ1-2	-	TRBV10-3	CAISERGSNYGYTF	TGTGCCATCAGTGAGCGCGGAAGTAACTATGGCTACACCTTC
-	TRBJ1-3	few	TRBV4-3	CASSREYSFSGNTIYF	TGCGCCAGCAGCCGAGAATACAGTTTCTCTGGAAACACCATATATTTT
-	TRBJ2-3	-	TRBV7-9	CASSYPGLGDVDTQYF	TGTGCCAGCAGCTATCCAGGACTGGGAGACGTGGATACGCAGTATTTT
-	TRBJ2-7	-	TRBV11-2	CASSLGYASYEQYF	TGTGCCAGCAGCCTCGGGTACGCGTCCTACGAGCAGTACTTC
TRBD2	TRBJ2-5	-	TRBV20-1	CSASVAGGTANRGQYF	TGCAGTGCTAGTGTAGCGGGAGGGACCGCCAACAGGGGCCAGTACTTC
-	TRBJ2-5	-	TRBV5-1	CASSPSGSQETQYF	TGCGCCAGCAGTCCGAGCGGATCCCAAGAGACCCAGTACTTC
-	TRBJ1-5	-	TRBV19	CASSIGAGSQPQHF	TGTGCCAGTAGTATAGGGGCAGGGTCTCAGCCCCAGCATTTT
-	TRBJ1-1	-	TRBV6-5	CASRDERRYTEAFF	TGTGCCAGCAGGGACGAGAGGAGGTACACTGAAGCTTTCTTT
-	TRBJ2-7	-	TRBV7-2	CASSLAPTWGTGGYEQYF	TGTGCCAGCAGCTTAGCACCAACGTGGGGGACTGGGGGCTACGAGCAGTACTTC
-	TRBJ1-1	-	TRBV24-1	CAAPGSAEAFF	TGTGCCGCCCCCGGGAGCGCTGAAGCTTTCTTT
-	TRBJ2-5	-	TRBV7-3	CASSLTARRPQETQYF	TGTGCCAGCAGCTTAACAGCCCGGAGGCCCCAAGAGACCCAGTACTTC
TRBD1	TRBJ1-2	few	TRBV5-1	CASSSTGGPNYGYTF	TGCGCCAGCAGCTCGACAGGGGGCCCTAACTATGGCTACACCTTC
TRBD1	TRBJ1-6	-	TRBV14	CASSHRQGGLASPLHF	TGTGCCAGCAGCCACCGACAGGGCGGTTTGGCTTCACCCCTCCACTTT
-	TRBJ2-3	-	TRBV27	CASSLEASTDTQYF	TGTGCCAGCAGTTTAGAGGCAAGCACAGATACGCAGTATTTT
TRBD1	TRBJ2-3	-	TRBV19	CASSMDAGQGTDTQYF	TGTGCCAGTAGTATGGACGCGGGACAGGGCACCGATACGCAGTATTTT
TRBD2	TRBJ2-2	-	TRBV9	CASSQRAGGPWDTGELFF	TGTGCCAGCAGCCAGAGGGCGGGAGGGCCGTGGGACACCGGGGAGCTGTTTTTT
-	TRBJ1-4	once	TRBV5-1	CASSLSATNEKLFF	TGCGCCAGCAGCTTAAGTGCAACTAATGAAAAACTGTTTTTT
-	TRBJ1-1	once	TRBV12-3/TRBV12-4	CASSLLRHTEAFF	TGTGCCAGCAGTTTATTACGGCACACTGAAGCTTTCTTT
TRBD1	TRBJ1-3	-	TRBV10-3	CAIFPGTGGATTYSGNTIYF	TGTGCCATTTTTCCCGGGACAGGGGGCGCAACCACCTACTCTGGAAACACCATATATTTT
TRBD1	TRBJ1-5	-	TRBV6-5	CASSLTGSGNQPQHF	TGTGCCAGCAGCCTGACAGGGTCGGGCAATCAGCCCCAGCATTTT
-	TRBJ2-5	-	TRBV5-1	CASSFFPEGLETQYF	TGCGCCAGCAGCTTCTTCCCCGAGGGGTTGGAGACCCAGTACTTC
-	TRBJ2-2	-	TRBV19	CASRGGGRAGELFF	TGTGCCAGTAGGGGGGGAGGCCGCGCCGGGGAGCTGTTTTTT
-	TRBJ1-4	-	TRBV6-6	CASSYSAANNEKLFF	TGTGCCAGCAGTTACTCAGCGGCAAATAATGAAAAACTGTTTTTT
-	TRBJ2-5	-	TRBV11-3	CASRGPQETQYF	TGTGCCAGCAGGGGGCCCCAAGAGACCCAGTACTTC
-	TRBJ2-2	few	TRBV12-3/TRBV12-4	CAYGMRNTGELFF	TGTGCCTACGGGATGAGAAACACCGGGGAGCTGTTTTTT
-	TRBJ2-7	-	TRBV7-9	CASSPAGLRATRPYEQYF	TGTGCCAGCAGCCCCGCCGGGCTAAGGGCCACTCGTCCCTACGAGCAGTACTTC
TRBD2	TRBJ2-3	-	TRBV7-3	CASSFSILAGDTQYF	TGTGCCAGCAGCTTCTCAATCCTAGCGGGGGATACGCAGTATTTT
TRBD2	TRBJ2-1	medium-sized	TRBV9	CASSSRTSGVRNEQFF	TGTGCCAGCAGCTCTCGGACTAGCGGGGTAAGGAATGAGCAGTTCTTC
TRBD1	TRBJ1-2	-	TRBV5-4	CASSHPTRGGEDGYTF	TGTGCCAGCAGCCACCCCACCAGGGGGGGCGAAGATGGCTACACCTTC
-	TRBJ1-5	-	TRBV4-2	CASSQDGGSNQPQHF	TGTGCCAGCAGCCAAGATGGGGGTAGCAATCAGCCCCAGCATTTT
-	TRBJ2-1	-	TRBV6-1	CASSEAWWNEQFF	TGTGCCAGCAGTGAAGCGTGGTGGAATGAGCAGTTCTTC
-	TRBJ2-7	-	TRBV19	CASREPRGTQYF	TGTGCCAGTAGAGAACCCCGGGGAACGCAGTACTTC
-	TRBJ1-3	-	TRBV27	CASSIQGHSGNTIYF	TGTGCCAGCAGCATCCAGGGGCACTCTGGAAACACCATATATTTT
-	TRBJ1-3	once	TRBV3-1/TRBV3-2	CASSQDARDTIYF	TGTGCCAGCAGCCAAGACGCCCGGGACACCATATATTTT
-	TRBJ1-4	-	TRBV7-9	CASSLALGEMGEKLFF	TGTGCCAGCAGCTTAGCTCTTGGGGAAATGGGTGAAAAACTGTTTTTT
-	TRBJ2-2	-	TRBV19	CASSIDGRVTGELFF	TGTGCCAGTAGTATAGACGGGAGAGTCACCGGGGAGCTGTTTTTT